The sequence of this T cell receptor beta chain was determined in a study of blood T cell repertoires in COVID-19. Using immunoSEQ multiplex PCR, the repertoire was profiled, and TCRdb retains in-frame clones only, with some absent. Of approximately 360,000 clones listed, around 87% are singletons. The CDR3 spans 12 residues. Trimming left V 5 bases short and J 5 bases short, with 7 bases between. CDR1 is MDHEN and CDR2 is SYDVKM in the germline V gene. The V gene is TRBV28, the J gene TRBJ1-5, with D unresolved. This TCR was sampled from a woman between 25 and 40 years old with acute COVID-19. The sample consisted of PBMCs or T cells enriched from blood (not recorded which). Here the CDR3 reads CASSLRDQPQHF. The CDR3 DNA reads TGTGCCAGCAGTCTGAGGGATCAGCCCCAGCATTTT.